Following are 2 T cell receptor beta chains from one sample sequenced in a study of CD8 T cells in Susac syndrome. Random hexamers primed reverse transcription of about 0.5 to 1 ug RNA. TCRdb re-derived calls from the immunoSEQ multiplex PCR reads in MiXCR, one entry per CDR3 protein. The sample has 150,000 to 200,000 distinct CDR3 sequences; around 94% are singletons. The source material was CD4+ T cells from PBMCs. The receptors derive from a human donor with multiple sclerosis.

The chain joins TRBV5-4 to TRBJ2-7; D is perhaps TRBD1 or TRBD2 (5 bases each). This CDR3 comprises 12 residues. Deletions cut 7 bases from V and 4 bases from J, with 12 bases between. The germline CDR1 and CDR2 sequences are SGHNT and YYREEE (reference sequence). CDR3 nucleotide sequence: TGTGCCAGCTCACATGGGGGATACGAGCAGTACTTC. Residues: CASSHGGYEQYF.

CDR3: CASSLAPGTAGYTF. The DNA of the CDR3 is TGCGCCAGCAGCTTGGCCCCAGGGACGGCTGGCTACACCTTC. This chain joins TRBV5-1 and TRBJ1-2, with D perhaps TRBD1 (5 bases). Germline CDR1 and CDR2: SGHRS and YFSETQ. The CDR3 is 14 amino acids. Deletions cut 0 bases from V and 7 bases from J, with 13 bases between.